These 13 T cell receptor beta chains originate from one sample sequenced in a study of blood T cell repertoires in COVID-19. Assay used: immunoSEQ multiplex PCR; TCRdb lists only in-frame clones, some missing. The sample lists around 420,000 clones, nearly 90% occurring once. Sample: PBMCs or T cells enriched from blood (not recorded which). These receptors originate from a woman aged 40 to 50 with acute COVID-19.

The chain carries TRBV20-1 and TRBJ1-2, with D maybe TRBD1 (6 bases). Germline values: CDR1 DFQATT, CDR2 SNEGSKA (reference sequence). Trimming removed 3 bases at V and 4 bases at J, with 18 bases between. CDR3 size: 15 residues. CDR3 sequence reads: CSASLDRRSLYGYTF. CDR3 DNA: TGCAGTGCTAGTCTCGACAGGAGATCGCTCTATGGCTACACCTTC.

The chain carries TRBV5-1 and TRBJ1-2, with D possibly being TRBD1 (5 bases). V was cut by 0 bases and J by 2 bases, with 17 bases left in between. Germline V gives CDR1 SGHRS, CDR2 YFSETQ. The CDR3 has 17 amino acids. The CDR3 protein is CASSLEAGPAPNYGYTF. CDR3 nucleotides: TGCGCCAGCAGCTTGGAGGCAGGGCCAGCCCCAAACTATGGCTACACCTTC.

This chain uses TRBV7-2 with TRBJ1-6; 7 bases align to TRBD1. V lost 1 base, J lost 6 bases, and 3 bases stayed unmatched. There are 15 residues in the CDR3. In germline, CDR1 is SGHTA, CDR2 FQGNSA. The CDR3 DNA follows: TGTGCCAGCAGCTTAGACCGGGACAGTAATTCACCCCTCCACTTT. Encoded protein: CASSLDRDSNSPLHF.

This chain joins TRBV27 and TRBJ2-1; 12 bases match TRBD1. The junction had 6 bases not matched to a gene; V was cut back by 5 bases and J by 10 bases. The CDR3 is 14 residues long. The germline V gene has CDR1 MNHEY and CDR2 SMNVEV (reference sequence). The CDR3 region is CASSKGQGALEQFF. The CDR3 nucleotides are TGTGCCAGCAGTAAGGGACAGGGGGCCTTGGAGCAGTTCTTC.

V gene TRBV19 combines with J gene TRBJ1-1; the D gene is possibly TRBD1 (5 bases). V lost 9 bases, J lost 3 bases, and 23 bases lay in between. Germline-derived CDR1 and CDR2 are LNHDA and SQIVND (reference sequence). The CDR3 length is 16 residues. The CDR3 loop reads CASIATPGPGDTEAFF. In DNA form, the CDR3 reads TGTGCCAGCATCGCGACCCCGGGGCCGGGGGACACTGAAGCTTTCTTT.

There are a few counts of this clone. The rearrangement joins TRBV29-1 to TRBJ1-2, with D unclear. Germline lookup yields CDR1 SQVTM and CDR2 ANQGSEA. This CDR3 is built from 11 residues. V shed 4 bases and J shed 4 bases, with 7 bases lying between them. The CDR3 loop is CSVVEVYGYTF. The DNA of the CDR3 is TGCAGCGTTGTTGAGGTCTATGGCTACACCTTC.

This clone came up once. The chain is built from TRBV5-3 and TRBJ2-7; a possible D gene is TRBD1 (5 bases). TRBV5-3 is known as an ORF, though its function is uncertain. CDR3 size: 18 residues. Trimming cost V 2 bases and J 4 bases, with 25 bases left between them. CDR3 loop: CARSFVGAGLRILYEQYF. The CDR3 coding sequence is TGTGCCAGAAGCTTCGTAGGGGCCGGGCTGCGGATTCTTTACGAGCAGTACTTC.

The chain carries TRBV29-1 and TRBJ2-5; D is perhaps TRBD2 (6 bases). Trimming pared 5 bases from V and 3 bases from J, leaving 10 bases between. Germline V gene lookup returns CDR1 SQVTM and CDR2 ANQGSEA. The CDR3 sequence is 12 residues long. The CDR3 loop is CSVFLAEETQYF. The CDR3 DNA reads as TGCAGCGTTTTCTTAGCGGAAGAGACCCAGTACTTC.

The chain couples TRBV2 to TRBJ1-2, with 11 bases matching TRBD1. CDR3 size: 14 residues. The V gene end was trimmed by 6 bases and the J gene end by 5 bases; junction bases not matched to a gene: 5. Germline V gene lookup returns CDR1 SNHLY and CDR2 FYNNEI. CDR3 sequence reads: CASRSGQGAYGYTF. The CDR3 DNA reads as TGTGCCAGCAGATCAGGACAGGGGGCATATGGCTACACCTTC.

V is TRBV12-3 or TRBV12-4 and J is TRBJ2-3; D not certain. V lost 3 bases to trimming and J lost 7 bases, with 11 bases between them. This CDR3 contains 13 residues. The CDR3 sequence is CASSLASHYTQYF. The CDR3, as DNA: TGTGCCAGCAGTTTGGCCAGTCATTATACGCAGTATTTT.

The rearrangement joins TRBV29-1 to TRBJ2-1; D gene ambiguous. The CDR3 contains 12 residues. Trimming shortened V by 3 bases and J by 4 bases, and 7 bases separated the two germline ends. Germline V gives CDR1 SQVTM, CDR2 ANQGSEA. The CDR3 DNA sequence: TGCAGCGTTGACGGCGGATACAATGAGCAGTTCTTC. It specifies CSVDGGYNEQFF.

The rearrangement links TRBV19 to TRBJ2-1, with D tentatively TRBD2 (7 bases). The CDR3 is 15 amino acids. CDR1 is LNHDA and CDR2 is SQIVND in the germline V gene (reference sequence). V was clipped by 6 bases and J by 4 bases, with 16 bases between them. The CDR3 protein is CASRRGQRSYNEQFF. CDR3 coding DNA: TGTGCCAGTAGGCGGGGGCAAAGAAGTTACAATGAGCAGTTCTTC. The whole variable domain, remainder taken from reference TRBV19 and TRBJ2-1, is DGGITQSPKYLFRKEGQNVTLSCEQNLNHDAMYWYRQDPGQGLRLIYYSQIVNDFQKGDIAEGYSVSREKKESFPLTVTSAQKNPTAFYLCASRRGQRSYNEQFFGPGTRLTVL.

CDR3 coding DNA: TGTGCCAGCAGCTTATGGAGGGGGGGCCGCGATCAAGATACGCAGTATTTT. Translated: CASSLWRGGRDQDTQYF. J is TRBJ2-3 and V is TRBV7-8; TRBD2 might be the D (7 bases). The CDR3 extends over 17 amino acids. Trimming took 2 bases from V and 5 from J, leaving 20 bases between them. The germline V gene has CDR1 SGHVS and CDR2 FQNEAQ.